This T cell receptor beta chain was sequenced for a study of blood T cell repertoires in COVID-19. Study information: The United States, Italy and Spain supplied acute and convalescent COVID-19 samples. Sample material is recorded as cDNA or gDNA derived from T cells, B-cell-depleted T cells, or PBMCs.

This clone was seen more than once but under ten times. In the study's own analysis: Estimates of nucleated cell counts were drawn from the amplification of reference gene primers. Repertoires were generated with immunoSEQ multiplex PCR, while TCRdb's copy carries only in-frame clones and drops some. V and J calls and clone size are copied from that table; D and trimming were computed from the DNA. The sample lists about 45,000 clones, approximately 88% occurring once. The CDR3 contains 14 residues. Trimming took off 0 bases at V and 1 base at J, with 7 bases between the two ends. Germline lookup yields CDR1 SGHRS and CDR2 YFSETQ.

Sequenced sample: peripheral blood. The chain uses TRBV5-1 and TRBJ1-1; D may be TRBD1 (6 bases). The TCR originated in a human donor in a cohort sampled during active COVID-19. CDR3 coding DNA: TGCGCCAGCAGCTTGGGGACAGCGAACACTGAAGCTTTCTTT. Protein sequence: CASSLGTANTEAFF.